Listed below are T cell receptor beta chains from one sample, sequenced in a study of blood T cell repertoires in COVID-19. Data came from immunoSEQ multiplex PCR; TCRdb stores just in-frame clones and leaves some out. The table has under 300,000 clones, around nine tenths seen once. Sequencing used PBMCs or T cells enriched from blood (not recorded which). These receptors were taken from a woman between 55 and 75 years old who had recovered from COVID-19. Both conserved end residues are part of each CDR3. Fields, in order: V gene, J gene, CDR3 protein.

TRBV19	TRBJ2-3	CATRTTSGWADTQYF
TRBV5-1	TRBJ2-3	CASSLRGWGGEDTQYF
TRBV5-1	TRBJ2-7	CASSLEPEGGEQYF
TRBV27	TRBJ1-1	CASSKAGTEAFF
TRBV7-3	TRBJ2-2	CASSAPEGNTGELFF
TRBV19	TRBJ1-2	CASSILGVGYTF
TRBV7-2	TRBJ2-7	CASSLASLVYEQYF
TRBV9	TRBJ2-1	CASSVGPGLRSYNEQFF
TRBV7-9	TRBJ2-1	CASHGLAGYNEQFF
TRBV5-1	TRBJ2-5	CASSLKAPVEETQYF
TRBV4-1	TRBJ2-1	CASTAEDSLDEQFF
TRBV29-1	TRBJ2-2	CAGQSTGELFF
TRBV3-1/TRBV3-2	TRBJ2-2	CASSQAGRGTGNTGELFF
TRBV7-8	TRBJ2-2	CASSLSPEPGELFF
TRBV18	TRBJ1-4	CASSPPRTANEKLFF
TRBV5-6	TRBJ2-3	CASSLTTTDTQYF
TRBV19	TRBJ1-1	CASSTIRGEEAFF
TRBV19	TRBJ1-4	CASRYWEKLFF
TRBV3-1/TRBV3-2	TRBJ2-5	CASSQWHCPETQYF
TRBV5-1	TRBJ2-2	CASSLEGQGNTGELFF